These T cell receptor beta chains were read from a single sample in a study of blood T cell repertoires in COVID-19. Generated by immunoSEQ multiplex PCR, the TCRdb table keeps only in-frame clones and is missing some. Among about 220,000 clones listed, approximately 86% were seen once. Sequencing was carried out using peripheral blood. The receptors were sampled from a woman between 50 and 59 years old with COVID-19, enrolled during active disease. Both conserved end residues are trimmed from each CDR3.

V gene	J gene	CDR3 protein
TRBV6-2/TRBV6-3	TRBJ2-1	ASSYGGYEQF
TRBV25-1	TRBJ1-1	ATQGGVGTEAF
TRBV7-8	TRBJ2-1	ASSRPGQGANEQF
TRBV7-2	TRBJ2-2	ASSFSGGNTGELF
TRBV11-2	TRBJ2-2	ASSLPSLTGGPDTGELF
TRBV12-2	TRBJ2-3	ASRLGWDRVTDTQY
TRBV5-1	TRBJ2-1	ASSLERKRDNGEQF
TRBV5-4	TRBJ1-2	ASRRTVVGDGYT
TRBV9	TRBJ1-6	ASSASGHPSNSPLH
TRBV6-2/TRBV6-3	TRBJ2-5	ASSYSRYRGARKTQY
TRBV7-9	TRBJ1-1	ASSPQGLRHNTEAF
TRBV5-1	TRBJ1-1	ASSFGEVNTEAF
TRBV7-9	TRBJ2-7	ASSSEGAYEQY
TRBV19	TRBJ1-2	ASSIDRTGINYGYT
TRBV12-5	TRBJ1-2	ASGQGIGDGYT
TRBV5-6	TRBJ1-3	ASSRFMGADYTIY
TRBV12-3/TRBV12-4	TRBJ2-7	ASGTAAYEQY
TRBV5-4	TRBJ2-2	ASSFGTGDGELF
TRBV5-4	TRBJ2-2	ASSLQGANTGELF
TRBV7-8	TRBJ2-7	ASSPSQGTHSYEQY
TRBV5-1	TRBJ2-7	ASSLIQGVRVREQY
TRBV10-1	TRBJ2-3	ASSESTAGVGGDTQY
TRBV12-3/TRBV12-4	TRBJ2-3	ASSLGFGGTQY
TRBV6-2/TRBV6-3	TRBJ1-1	ASSSNPGGRLNTEAF
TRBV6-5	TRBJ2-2	ASSYLASGNTGELF
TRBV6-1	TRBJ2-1	ASSEGAGGGRWTVYNEQF
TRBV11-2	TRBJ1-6	ASSLGGDSPLH
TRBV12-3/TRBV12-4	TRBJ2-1	ASSFLIAGEQF
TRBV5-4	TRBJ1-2	ASSSSGTGGRSNYGYT
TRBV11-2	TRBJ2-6	ASSGGGAGSSGANVLT
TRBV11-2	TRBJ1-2	ASSSIDSLYGYT
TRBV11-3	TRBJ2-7	ASSAEGRQGFVHEQY
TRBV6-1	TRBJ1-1	ASSEGRLTEAF
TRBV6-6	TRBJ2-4	ASEAKAERENIQY
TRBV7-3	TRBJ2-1	ASSSLAGGAYNEQF
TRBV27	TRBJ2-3	ASSEGGPHTDTQY
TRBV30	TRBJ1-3	AWTRQASSGNTIY
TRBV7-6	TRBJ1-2	ASSLAKGGEDYGYT
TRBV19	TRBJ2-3	ASTTRLTDTQY
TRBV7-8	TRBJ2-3	ASSSPGLAGGRDTQY
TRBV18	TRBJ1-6	ASSPRRTPGDSPLH
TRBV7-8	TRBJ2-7	ASSLTPAGGGNEQY
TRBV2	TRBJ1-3	ASSEESASGNTIY
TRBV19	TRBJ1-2	ASSIDPPGTFYNYGYT
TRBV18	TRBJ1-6	ASSPLRIRGGYNSPLH
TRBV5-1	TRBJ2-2	ASSLLSRGANTGELF
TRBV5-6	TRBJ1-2	ASSLRGGYT
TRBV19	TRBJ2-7	ASASVADSYEQY
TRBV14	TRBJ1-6	ASSQKAGVSSYNSPLH
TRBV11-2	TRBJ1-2	ASSLQDRRGYT
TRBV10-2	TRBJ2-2	ASSAAIANTGELF
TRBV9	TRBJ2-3	ASNPGTSGYTQY
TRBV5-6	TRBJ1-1	ASSPPYRGFTPDTEAF
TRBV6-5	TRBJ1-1	ASSYAAWGGSTEAF